This T cell receptor (beta chain) was obtained from a study of blood T cell repertoires in COVID-19. Measured with immunoSEQ multiplex PCR; TCRdb has only the in-frame clones, and not every one. Of some 130,000 clones in the sample, around four fifths were seen once. The CDR3 loop spans 15 amino acids. The germline CDR1 and CDR2 sequences are SGHDN and FVKESK. V shed 1 base and J shed 4 bases, with 13 bases lying between them. This chain connects TRBV14 to TRBJ2-5, with D tentatively TRBD1 (6 bases). The TCR comes from a man aged 25-40 years who had recovered from COVID-19. The sequenced sample was PBMCs or T cells enriched from blood (not recorded which). The CDR3 DNA reads as TGTGCCAGCAGCCAAGGCCGGTTGGGGGCAGAGACCCAGTACTTC. Protein product: CASSQGRLGAETQYF. Combining the CDR3 with reference TRBV14 and TRBJ2-5 gives the whole variable domain EAGVTQFPSHSVIEKGQTVTLRCDPISGHDNLYWYRRVMGKEIKFLLHFVKESKQDESGMPNNRFLAERTGGTYSTLKVQPAELEDSGVYFCASSQGRLGAETQYFGPGTRLLVL.